The clone carrying this TCR beta chain was detected many times. The data stem from a study of blood T cells in healthy people across ages. The second PCR ran about 6 to 12 cycles with a sample-barcoded 5' primer and J-beta primers. There were at least 2.5 million CDR3-containing paired-end reads obtained from each sample. MiXCR, run by TCRdb on the 5' RACE reads, gives a single entry per CDR3 protein. The table shows approximately 810,000 distinct CDR3 sequences, with more than 25% occurring only once. What was sequenced was blood. This clonotype was obtained from a woman aged 80 or older in good health.

CDR3 loop: CASSAGGGIHTDTQYF. The CDR3 region has the DNA TGTGCCAGCAGCGCCGGCGGAGGGATCCACACAGATACGCAGTATTTT. The chain employs TRBV7-2 and TRBJ2-3, with a tentative D call TRBD2 (6 bases). The CDR3 has 16 amino acids. Germline V gene lookup returns CDR1 SGHTA and CDR2 FQGNSA. The V end was cut by 5 bases, the J end by 2 bases, with 17 bases between.